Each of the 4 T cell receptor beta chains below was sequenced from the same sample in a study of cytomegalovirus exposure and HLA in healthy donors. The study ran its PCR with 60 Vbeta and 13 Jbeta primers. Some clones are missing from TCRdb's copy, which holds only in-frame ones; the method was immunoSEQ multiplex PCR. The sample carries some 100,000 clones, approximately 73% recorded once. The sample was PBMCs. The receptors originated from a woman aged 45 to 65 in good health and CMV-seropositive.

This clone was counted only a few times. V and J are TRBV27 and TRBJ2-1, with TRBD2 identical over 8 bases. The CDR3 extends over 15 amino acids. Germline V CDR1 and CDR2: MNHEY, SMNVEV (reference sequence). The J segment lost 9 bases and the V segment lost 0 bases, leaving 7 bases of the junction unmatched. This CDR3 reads CASSLSGLGGSEQFF. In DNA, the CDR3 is TGTGCCAGCAGTTTATCGGGACTAGGGGGATCTGAGCAGTTCTTC.

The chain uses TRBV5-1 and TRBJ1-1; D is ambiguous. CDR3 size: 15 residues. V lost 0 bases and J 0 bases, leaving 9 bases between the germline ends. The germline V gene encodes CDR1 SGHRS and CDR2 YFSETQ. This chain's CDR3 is CASSLGGVMNTEAFF. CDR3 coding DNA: TGCGCCAGCAGCTTGGGAGGCGTCATGAACACTGAAGCTTTCTTT. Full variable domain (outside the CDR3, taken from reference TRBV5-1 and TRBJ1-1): KAGVTQTPRYLIKTRGQQVTLSCSPISGHRSVSWYQQTPGQGLQFLFEYFSETQRNKGNFPGRFSGRQFSNSRSEMNVSTLELGDSALYLCASSLGGVMNTEAFFGQGTRLTVV.

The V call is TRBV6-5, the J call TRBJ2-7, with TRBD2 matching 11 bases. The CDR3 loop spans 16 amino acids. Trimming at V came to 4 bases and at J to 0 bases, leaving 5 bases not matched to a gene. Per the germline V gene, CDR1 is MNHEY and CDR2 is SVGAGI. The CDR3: CASSSETSGVSYEQYF. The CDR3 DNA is TGTGCCAGCAGTTCCGAGACTAGCGGGGTCTCCTACGAGCAGTACTTC.

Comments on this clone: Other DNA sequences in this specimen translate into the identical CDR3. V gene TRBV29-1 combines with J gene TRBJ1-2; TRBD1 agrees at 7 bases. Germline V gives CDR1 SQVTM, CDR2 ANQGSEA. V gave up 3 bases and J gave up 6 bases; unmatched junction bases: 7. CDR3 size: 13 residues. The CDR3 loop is CSVDRQGGDGYTF. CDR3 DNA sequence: TGCAGCGTTGACAGACAGGGAGGAGATGGCTACACCTTC.